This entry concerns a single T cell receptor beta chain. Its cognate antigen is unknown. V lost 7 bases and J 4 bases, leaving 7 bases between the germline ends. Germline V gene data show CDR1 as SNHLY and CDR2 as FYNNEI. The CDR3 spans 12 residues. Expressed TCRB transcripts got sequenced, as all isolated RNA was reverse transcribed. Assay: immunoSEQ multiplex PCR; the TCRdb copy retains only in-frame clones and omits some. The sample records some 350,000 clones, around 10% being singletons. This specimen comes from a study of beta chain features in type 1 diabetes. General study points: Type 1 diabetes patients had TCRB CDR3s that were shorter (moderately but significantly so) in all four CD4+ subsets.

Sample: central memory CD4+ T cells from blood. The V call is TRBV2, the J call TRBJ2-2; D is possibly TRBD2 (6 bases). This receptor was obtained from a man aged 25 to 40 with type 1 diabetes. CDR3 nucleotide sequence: TGTGCCAGCACGGGACTCACCGGGGAGCTGTTTTTT. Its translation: CASTGLTGELFF.